A single sample gave rise to the 17 T cell receptor beta chains below, sequenced in a study of shared clonotypes between healthy human individuals (TCRdb year 2020). The library was built by means of the immunoSEQ multiplex PCR assay. TCRdb mirrors the immuneACCESS table, restricted to in-frame sequences. Some clones are absent from its copies; in checked studies, under half trace to an unresolved V gene, and the reason for the others is unknown. The sample table contains approximately 530,000 clones; only one count was recorded for more than 95% of them. About 0.059% of the sample goes to the ten largest clones. The source material was naive CD4+ T cells sorted from blood. The label giving this sample's cell subset or site can be read as: CD45RA+ positively selected. The receptors were gathered from a woman under 40 in good health.

V gene TRBV28 combines with J gene TRBJ2-3, with D tentatively TRBD2 (6 bases). Germline assignment: CDR1 MDHEN and CDR2 SYDVKM. V was shortened by 6 bases and J by 0 bases, with 10 bases between the two germline ends. The CDR3 is made up of 14 amino acids. As DNA, the CDR3 is TGTGCCAGCAGCCAGGGACTGAGCACAGATACGCAGTATTTT. It encodes CASSQGLSTDTQYF. Full variable domain (outside the CDR3, taken from reference TRBV28 and TRBJ2-3): DVKVTQSSRYLVKRTGEKVFLECVQDMDHENMFWYRQDPGLGLRLIYFSYDVKMKEKGDIPEGYSVSREKKERFSLILESASTNQTSMYLCASSQGLSTDTQYFGPGTRLTVL.

The chain recombines TRBV4-1 with TRBJ2-7; TRBD2 agrees at 14 bases. Germline CDR1 is MGHRA and CDR2 is YSYEKL. The CDR3 sequence is 16 residues long. Trimming removed 3 bases from V and 3 bases from J; junction bases left unmatched: 4. CDR3 coding DNA: TGCGCCAGCAGCCACAGGACTAGCGGGAGGAACTACGAGCAGTACTTC. The encoded protein is CASSHRTSGRNYEQYF.

The genes are TRBV11-2 and TRBJ1-3; D remains unclear. Germline V gene lookup returns CDR1 SGHAT and CDR2 FQNNGV. The CDR3 length is 15 residues. The germline V and J ends were trimmed by 5 bases and 2 bases, with 13 bases remaining between them. The CDR3 region is CASSPIRGAGNTIYF. DNA for the CDR3: TGTGCCAGCAGCCCGATCCGGGGAGCTGGAAACACCATATATTTT.

V and J are TRBV6-5 and TRBJ2-7; 12 bases map to TRBD2. This CDR3 is 16 amino acids long. V was pared by 2 bases and J by 4 bases, with 6 bases of the junction left unmatched. The germline CDR1 and CDR2 sequences are MNHEY and SVGAGI. The DNA of the CDR3 is TGTGCCAGCAGTTACGAGGGGACTAGCGGGTCATACGAGCAGTACTTC. Translated, it gives CASSYEGTSGSYEQYF.

J is TRBJ2-7 and V is TRBV6-1, with D uncertain. V was clipped by 7 bases and J by 5 bases, with 18 bases between them. Germline V gene sequence: CDR1 MNHNS, CDR2 SASEGT. CDR3 size: 14 residues. The CDR3 loop reads CASKSVPDAHEQYF. The CDR3 nucleotides read TGTGCCAGCAAATCCGTTCCGGACGCCCACGAGCAGTACTTC.

This rearrangement joins TRBV12-5 to TRBJ2-1; no clear D gene. The CDR3 is made up of 12 amino acids. V was pared by 1 base and J by 5 bases, with 3 bases between. Germline lookup yields CDR1 LGHNT and CDR2 FRNRAP. The CDR3 DNA is TGTGCTAGTGGTTTGGAGGACAATGAGCAGTTCTTC. It codes for CASGLEDNEQFF.

The chain is built from TRBV14 and TRBJ2-7, with 9 bases aligning to TRBD1. The trim removed 0 bases at V and 5 bases at J, leaving 8 bases unmatched. The CDR3 is 16 amino acids. Per germline, CDR1 SGHDN and CDR2 FVKESK. The CDR3 here is CASSQERGQGLHEQYF. The CDR3 DNA reads TGTGCCAGCAGCCAAGAGCGGGGACAGGGCCTCCACGAGCAGTACTTC.

The chain joins TRBV28 to TRBJ2-7, with 13 bases aligning to TRBD2. Per germline, CDR1 MDHEN and CDR2 SYDVKM. The CDR3 extends over 15 amino acids. Trimming removed 6 bases from V and 6 bases from J; junction bases left unmatched: 8. The CDR3: CASSILAGGPGEQYF. DNA of the CDR3: TGTGCCAGCAGCATACTAGCGGGAGGGCCAGGCGAGCAGTACTTC.

Of note for this clone: Other DNA sequences from this sample encode an identical CDR3 as well. The chain has TRBV10-3 and TRBJ2-5; D is possibly TRBD1 or TRBD2 (5 bases each). Trimming removed 6 bases from V and 3 bases from J, with 8 bases in between. The CDR3 length is 12 residues. The V gene's germline CDR1 is ENHRY and CDR2 SYGVKD. For the CDR3, the DNA is TGTGCCATCAGCGGGACCGAAGAGACCCAGTACTTC. It codes for CAISGTEETQYF.

This rearrangement joins TRBV27 to TRBJ2-6; unclear D gene. V dropped 5 bases and J dropped 0 bases, with 8 bases sitting between them. The CDR3 contains 15 residues. Germline V gives CDR1 MNHEY, CDR2 SMNVEV (reference sequence). CDR3 nucleotides: TGTGCCAGCAGTACGTGGATCTCTGGGGCCAACGTCCTGACTTTC. This sequence encodes CASSTWISGANVLTF.

The genes are TRBV9 and TRBJ2-2; D ambiguous. The germline V gene encodes CDR1 SGDLS and CDR2 YYNGEE. Trimming removed 1 base from V and 6 bases from J, with 7 bases in between. This CDR3 contains 13 residues. The CDR3 DNA reads as TGTGCCAGCAGCGTACGGTATTCCGGGGAGCTGTTTTTT. Translating it yields CASSVRYSGELFF.

The chain links TRBV29-1 to TRBJ2-3; D unclear. CDR1 is SQVTM and CDR2 is ANQGSEA in the germline V gene. Trimming pared 4 bases from V and 7 bases from J, leaving 9 bases between. CDR3 length equals 11 residues. CDR3 DNA: TGCAGCGTTGCTTGGGTTAATACGCAGTATTTT. Translated: CSVAWVNTQYF.

The genes are TRBV18 and TRBJ1-3, with no clear D. CDR3 size: 14 residues. V lost 2 bases and J lost 0, with 5 bases in between. Germline V gene data show CDR1 as KGHSH and CDR2 as LQKENI. The DNA for the CDR3 is TGTGCCAGCTCACCAGAGCTCTCTGGAAACACCATATATTTT. Its protein is CASSPELSGNTIYF.

This chain connects TRBV5-1 to TRBJ2-7, with no clear D. V lost 0 bases to trimming and J lost 1 base, with 14 bases between them. The CDR3 spans 16 residues. The germline V gene encodes CDR1 SGHRS and CDR2 YFSETQ. CDR3 in amino acids: CASSLARNSPSYEQYF. The CDR3, as DNA: TGCGCCAGCAGCTTGGCCAGGAACAGTCCGTCCTACGAGCAGTACTTC.

V is TRBV6-1 and J is TRBJ1-1, with 9 bases that match TRBD1. The CDR3 sequence is 15 residues long. Unmatched junction bases numbered 4, after V lost 4 bases and J lost 1 base. Germline CDR1 MNHNS, CDR2 SASEGT. The CDR3 nucleotides are TGTGCCAGCAGTGGCAAGGGACAGGGGAACACTGAAGCTTTCTTT. Protein: CASSGKGQGNTEAFF.

CDR3 loop: CASSWGTGLGSQPQHF. CDR3 bases: TGTGCCAGCAGTTGGGGGACAGGGCTTGGAAGTCAGCCCCAGCATTTT. V and J are TRBV28 and TRBJ1-5, with TRBD1 identical over 9 bases. The V gene end was trimmed by 4 bases and the J gene end by 6 bases; junction bases not matched to a gene: 10. Germline-derived CDR1 and CDR2 are MDHEN and SYDVKM. The CDR3 consists of 16 residues.

To note about this clone: Other DNA sequences in this specimen translate into the identical CDR3. The chain recombines TRBV6-1 with TRBJ2-7; D possibly corresponds to TRBD2 (5 bases). The CDR3 runs 12 residues. Germline V gene lookup returns CDR1 MNHNS and CDR2 SASEGT. The V and J ends lost 2 bases and 4 bases respectively, with 6 bases between them. CDR3 nucleotide sequence: TGTGCCAGCAGTGAACGGGGTTACGAGCAGTACTTC. It codes for CASSERGYEQYF.